Shown below are 21 T cell receptor beta chains from a single sample sequenced in a study of molecular identifiers for immune sequencing clone quantification. MiXCR was run by TCRdb on the PCR reads, yielding one entry per CDR3 protein. The sample shows hundreds of thousands of distinct CDR3 sequences, 25% of them seen only once. Input material: naive CD8+ T cells from blood, with Jurkat cell RNA spiked in. Subset of the sample: FACS-sorted CD8+CD4-CCR7+CD45RA+ naive T cells. The receptors originated from a human donor in good health. Some libraries in this study had Jurkat cell RNA spiked in.

Many counts were recorded for this clonotype. CDR3 in amino acids: CASSDYLTSGVYNEQFF. CDR3 sequence (DNA): TGTGCCAGCAGTGACTACCTTACTAGCGGGGTCTACAATGAGCAGTTCTTC. The V call is TRBV6-1, the J call TRBJ2-1; 10 bases are shared with TRBD2. CDR3 length: 17 amino acids. J was trimmed by 3 bases and V by 3 bases; bases with no gene match: 8. Germline CDR1 and CDR2: MNHNS and SASEGT.

With respect to this clonotype: This may be a read error: a much more frequent sequence differs by one nucleotide. V is TRBV9 and J is TRBJ2-5, with D perhaps matching TRBD1 (5 bases). The CDR3 covers 14 residues. CDR1 is SGDLS, CDR2 YYNGEE, per germline. The CDR3 loop reads CAGSSLWGLGTQYF. In DNA, the CDR3 is TGTGCCGGCAGCTCCCTCTGGGGCCTCGGGACCCAGTACTTC.

Details on this clonotype: This is likely a read error, given that the CDR3 carries no conserved phenylalanine or tryptophan at its end. The rearrangement uses TRBV27 and TRBJ1-5; possible D gene TRBD1, 5 bases. Germline V lookup: CDR1 MNHEY, CDR2 SMNVEV (reference sequence). The CDR3 runs to 16 residues. With 1 base removed from V and 1 base from J, the gap between germline ends came to 11 bases. CDR3 nucleotide sequence: TGTGCCAGCAGTTTATTGGGGGGGAGAAGCAATCAGCCCCAGCATTAT. It specifies CASSLLGGRSNQPQHY.

A single count supports this clonotype. J is TRBJ2-1 and V is TRBV15, with 11 bases lining up with TRBD2. The CDR3 sequence is 17 residues long. Unmatched junction bases numbered 12, after V lost 3 bases and J lost 8 bases. Germline V gene sequence: CDR1 LNHNV, CDR2 YYDKDF (reference sequence). The CDR3 sequence is CATSRVPTSGILYEQFF. The CDR3 DNA sequence: TGTGCCACCAGCAGGGTCCCGACTAGCGGGATCCTCTATGAGCAGTTCTTC.

The table lists this clonotype with many counts. The V and J genes are TRBV2 and TRBJ2-2; the D gene is possibly TRBD2 (5 bases). Trimming left V 7 bases short and J 6 bases short, with 9 bases between. Per the germline V gene, CDR1 is SNHLY and CDR2 is FYNNEI. The CDR3 runs 12 residues. CDR3 DNA sequence: TGTGCCAGCATCGACGGGGCCGGGGAGCTGTTTTTT. Protein sequence: CASIDGAGELFF.

The chain couples TRBV6-5 to TRBJ2-1; 8 nucleotides match TRBD2. The V segment lost 3 bases and the J segment 2 bases; nucleotides outside the gene matches: 6. The germline gives CDR1 MNHEY, CDR2 SVGAGI. CDR3 length: 16 amino acids. The CDR3 protein is CASSYSAGGTYNEQFF. CDR3 bases: TGTGCCAGCAGTTATTCGGCGGGGGGAACCTACAATGAGCAGTTCTTC.

A note on this clonotype: A read error is possible here, since a much larger clone lies one base away. The J gene is TRBJ2-3, the V gene TRBV4-1; D is possibly TRBD2 (7 bases). V lost 1 base to trimming and J lost 1 base, with 15 bases between them. The CDR3 is 17 residues long. Germline CDR1 MGHRA, CDR2 YSYEKL. This CDR3 reads CASSQVGGGLGTDTQYF. The CDR3, as DNA: TGCGCCAGCAGCCAAGTAGGGGGAGGGCTTGGCACAGATACGCAGTATTTT.

This clonotype was counted at least ten times. V usage is TRBV7-2 and J usage is TRBJ2-1; a possible D gene is TRBD1 (6 bases). CDR1 is SGHTA and CDR2 is FQGNSA in the germline V gene. The V end lost 1 base, the J end lost 2 bases, and 12 bases lay between the germline ends. This CDR3 contains 16 residues. Here the CDR3 reads CASSLGGQGTYNEQFF. The CDR3 DNA follows: TGTGCCAGCAGCTTAGGCGGTCAGGGGACCTACAATGAGCAGTTCTTC.

The rearrangement uses TRBV6-2 or TRBV6-3 and TRBJ2-4; D possibly corresponds to TRBD2 (5 bases). The germline V and J ends were trimmed by 8 bases and 7 bases, with 18 bases remaining between them. The CDR3 consists of 14 residues. Germline lookup yields CDR1 MNHEY and CDR2 SVGEGT. The CDR3 DNA sequence: TGTGCCAGCGCATCCGGGATATTATTTAACATTCAGTACTTC. This translates into CASASGILFNIQYF.

This clonotype was counted between two and nine times. This rearrangement joins TRBV6-5 to TRBJ2-3, with D unresolved. The germline V gene encodes CDR1 MNHEY and CDR2 SVGAGI. V lost 0 bases and J 8 bases, leaving 24 bases between the germline ends. CDR3 length: 18 residues. The CDR3 spells CASSYSLINNRVAVTQYF. Here the CDR3 DNA reads TGTGCCAGCAGTTACTCCTTGATTAACAATCGGGTTGCAGTTACGCAGTATTTT.

This clonotype has at least ten counts. The chain links TRBV19 to TRBJ1-1, with D perhaps TRBD1 (6 bases). Germline assignment: CDR1 LNHDA and CDR2 SQIVND (reference sequence). The ends were cut back, 5 bases at V and 2 bases at J, with 12 bases in the middle. This CDR3 contains 14 residues. CDR3 loop: CASSYGGFNTEAFF. The CDR3 coding sequence is TGTGCCAGTAGTTACGGGGGCTTTAACACTGAAGCTTTCTTT.

Ten or more counts support this clonotype. V usage is TRBV14 and J usage is TRBJ2-7; D ambiguous. The length of the CDR3 is 14 residues. Trimming stripped 1 base from V and 1 base from J, with 8 bases between. CDR1 and CDR2 from the germline V gene are SGHDN and FVKESK. In nucleotides, the CDR3 is TGTGCCAGCAGCCAAGTGGCCGGGTCCTACGAGCAGTACTTC. Amino acids: CASSQVAGSYEQYF.

This clonotype was seen many times. The chain couples TRBV27 to TRBJ1-1; 9 nucleotides match TRBD1. Losses at the gene ends were 5 bases for V and 5 bases for J; bases not matched to a gene: 9. The germline CDR1 and CDR2 sequences are MNHEY and SMNVEV (reference sequence). The CDR3 extends over 15 amino acids. The CDR3: CASSPQGQGWTEAFF. The CDR3 DNA follows: TGTGCCAGCAGTCCACAGGGACAGGGTTGGACTGAAGCTTTCTTT.

This clonotype occurred a few times. The J gene is TRBJ1-1, the V gene TRBV4-3, with a weak D call TRBD1 (5 bases). This CDR3 is built from 15 residues. Germline CDR1 is LGHNA and CDR2 is YSLEER. V was pared by 1 base and J by 4 bases, with 13 bases between. The DNA for the CDR3 is TGCGCCAGCAGCCAAGTTGGGACGGGCGGCACTGAAGCTTTCTTT. Its translation: CASSQVGTGGTEAFF.

The J gene is TRBJ1-4, the V gene TRBV19; TRBD1 agrees at 8 bases. The CDR3 has 14 residues. V shed 7 bases and J 7 bases; nucleotides not matched to a gene: 8. Germline loops: CDR1 LNHDA, CDR2 SQIVND (reference sequence). The chain's CDR3 is CASTTAGGFEKLFF. In DNA, the CDR3 is TGTGCCAGTACGACCGCAGGGGGCTTTGAAAAACTGTTTTTT.

Regarding this clonotype: One end of the junction varies from germline; a read error may be responsible. V and J are TRBV6-6 and TRBJ1-1, with unresolved D. Germline CDR1 MNHNY, CDR2 SVGAGI (reference sequence). The CDR3 has 12 amino acids. For the CDR3, the DNA is TGTGCCATCAGTTACCCGGGCACTGAAGCTTTCTTT. It encodes CAISYPGTEAFF.

This clonotype was seen many times. J is TRBJ2-1 and V is TRBV6-1; tentatively, D is TRBD2 (6 bases). CDR3 length: 15 amino acids. The germline V gene has CDR1 MNHNS and CDR2 SASEGT. Deletions cut 10 bases from V and 8 bases from J, with 24 bases between. The CDR3 region has the DNA TGTGCCATCCAACCTCATCCATATGTAGCGGATGAGCAGTTCTTC. Amino acid sequence: CAIQPHPYVADEQFF.

The chain couples TRBV29-1 to TRBJ2-5, with 9 bases matching TRBD2. The CDR3 has 14 residues. CDR1 is SQVTM, CDR2 ANQGSEA, per germline. J was trimmed by 5 bases and V by 7 bases; bases with no gene match: 11. The CDR3 loop is CSARLSGGLETQYF. Written as DNA, the CDR3 is TGCAGCGCCAGACTTAGCGGGGGATTGGAGACCCAGTACTTC.

This clonotype was found a few times. The chain recombines TRBV7-6 with TRBJ1-1, with 10 bases matching TRBD1. There are 16 residues in the CDR3. V trimming: 3 bases; J trimming: 3 bases; junction bases outside the gene matches: 7. Germline CDR1 SGHVS, CDR2 FNYEAQ. CDR3 DNA sequence: TGTGCCAGCAGCTTCCGGGACAGGGGACAATACACTGAAGCTTTCTTT. Amino acids: CASSFRDRGQYTEAFF.

A word on this clonotype: Possible read error: a much larger clone is one base away. V and J are TRBV29-1 and TRBJ2-7; 8 bases fit TRBD2. CDR1 and CDR2 (germline): SQVTM, ANQGSEA. The CDR3 extends over 13 amino acids. The chain's CDR3 is CSIELAGGYEQYF. Written as DNA, the CDR3 is TGCAGCATTGAACTGGCGGGAGGCTACGAGCAGTACTTC.

Turning to this clonotype: A much larger clone sits a single nucleotide away, making a read error possible. The chain joins TRBV5-3 to TRBJ2-7; D not resolved. TRBV5-3 is recorded as an ORF, its role being uncertain. This CDR3 spans 13 amino acids. This CDR3 is CASSLYNEYEQCF. The CDR3 DNA is TGTGCCAGCAGCTTGTACAACGAATACGAGCAGTGCTTC.